What follows are 14 T cell receptor beta chains derived from one specimen sequenced in a study of T cells after yellow fever vaccination. TCRdb reprocessed the 5' RACE reads via MiXCR and lists one record per CDR3 protein. The sample consists of 150,000 to 200,000 distinct CDR3 sequences, 6% to 7.5% of them appearing once. The source was CD4+ T cells sorted from PBMCs, collected 4 to 5 days after the first yellow fever vaccination. These TCRs come from a young man who received the YFV17D yellow fever vaccine.

The sample holds many counts of this clonotype. The chain employs TRBV12-3 or TRBV12-4 and TRBJ2-2, with unresolved D. The CDR3 contains 14 residues. Between the trimmed V and J ends, which lost 6 bases and 4 bases, there was a span of 12 bases. The CDR3: CASRSYRGTGELFF. The CDR3 DNA reads TGTGCCAGCAGGTCCTACAGAGGCACCGGGGAGCTGTTTTTT.

This clonotype was found many times. The chain has TRBV29-1 and TRBJ1-1; D gene ambiguous. The germline V gene has CDR1 SQVTM and CDR2 ANQGSEA. CDR3 length: 13 residues. The germline V and J ends were trimmed by 2 bases and 3 bases, with 10 bases remaining between them. CDR3 DNA: TGCAGCGTTGAATCGACGCCTTACACTGAAGCTTTCTTT. This encodes CSVESTPYTEAFF.

This clonotype was counted at least ten times. The chain couples TRBV7-9 to TRBJ2-1, with 7 nucleotides matching TRBD2. The germline CDR1 and CDR2 sequences are SEHNR and FQNEAQ (reference sequence). Germline trimming cut 0 bases from V and 5 bases from J; bases unmatched to any gene: 7. The CDR3 spans 16 residues. CDR3 nucleotide sequence: TGTGCCAGCAGCTTAGCGGGTGGCGGGGGAAACAATGAGCAGTTCTTC. Its protein is CASSLAGGGGNNEQFF.

Regarding this clonotype: A read error may be the cause here, since a much bigger clone is one base away. The V call is TRBV5-1, the J call TRBJ2-2; D might be TRBD2 (5 bases). The V gene's germline CDR1 is SGHRS and CDR2 YFSETQ. The V end lost 4 bases, the J end lost 2 bases, and 18 bases lay between the germline ends. This CDR3 has 17 residues. The chain's CDR3 is CASSMSSRAINTGELFF. The CDR3 DNA follows: TGCGCCAGCAGCATGTCTAGCCGGGCGATAAACACCGGGGAGCTGTTTTTT.

There are many counts of this clonotype. The chain joins TRBV5-1 to TRBJ2-1; D might be TRBD1 (5 bases). The V end was cut by 6 bases, the J end by 0 bases, with 13 bases between. CDR1 SGHRS and CDR2 YFSETQ come from the germline V gene. The CDR3 runs 15 residues. This chain's CDR3 is CASTADRPSYNEQFF. Written as DNA, the CDR3 is TGCGCCAGCACCGCCGACAGACCCTCCTACAATGAGCAGTTCTTC.

This CDR3 is CASSPTSWAFF. CDR3 nucleotides: TGTGCCAGCAGTCCTACTTCATGGGCTTTCTTT. V gene TRBV2 combines with J gene TRBJ1-1; no clear D gene. The V end lost 5 bases, the J end lost 11 bases, and 12 bases lay between the germline ends. The CDR3 length is 11 residues. CDR1 is SNHLY and CDR2 is FYNNEI in the germline V gene.

This clonotype appeared many times. V and J are TRBV20-1 and TRBJ1-1; D uncertain. CDR1 DFQATT and CDR2 SNEGSKA come from the germline V gene (reference sequence). The CDR3 totals 15 residues. V lost 2 bases and J 0 bases, leaving 13 bases between the germline ends. CDR3 coding DNA: TGCAGTGCTAGATTGGCGCGGGGTTTGAACACTGAAGCTTTCTTT. Translation gives CSARLARGLNTEAFF.

This clonotype was picked up many times. The chain joins TRBV7-6 to TRBJ1-1; D perhaps matches TRBD1 (6 bases). With 5 bases removed from V and 3 bases from J, the gap between germline ends came to 16 bases. The germline gives CDR1 SGHVS, CDR2 FNYEAQ. The CDR3 consists of 15 residues. The CDR3 here is CASSGRGLRYTEAFF. In nucleotides, the CDR3 is TGTGCCAGCAGCGGACGGGGGCTTCGGTACACTGAAGCTTTCTTT. The entire variable domain, with the rest obtained from reference TRBV7-6 and TRBJ1-1, is as follows: GAGVSQSPRYKVTKRGQDVALRCDPISGHVSLYWYRQALGQGPEFLTYFNYEAQQDKSGLPNDRFSAERPEGSISTLTIQRTEQRDSAMYRCASSGRGLRYTEAFFGQGTRLTVV.

The V call is TRBV15, the J call TRBJ1-5, with 7 bases identical to TRBD1. The CDR3 sequence is 16 residues long. After removal of 5 bases from V and 3 bases from J, the junction contained 10 bases not matched to a gene. Looked up from germline, CDR1 is LNHNV and CDR2 is YYDKDF (reference sequence). CDR3 protein: CATSARRDSNNQPQHF. CDR3 DNA sequence: TGTGCCACCAGCGCCAGAAGGGACAGCAACAATCAGCCCCAGCATTTT.

This chain uses TRBV4-2 with TRBJ2-7; TRBD1 matches at 7 bases. J was trimmed by 0 bases and V by 3 bases; bases with no gene match: 8. The CDR3 contains 16 residues. The germline V gene has CDR1 LGHNA and CDR2 YNFKEQ. Here the CDR3 DNA reads TGTGCCAGCAGCCAGATTACAGGGGCCGGCTCCTACGAGCAGTACTTC. This sequence encodes CASSQITGAGSYEQYF.

This clonotype was detected a few times. J is TRBJ1-2 and V is TRBV9; 7 bases line up with TRBD1. The CDR3 has 15 amino acids. V shed 6 bases and J 7 bases; nucleotides not matched to a gene: 15. Germline CDR1 is SGDLS and CDR2 is YYNGEE. The CDR3 DNA is TGTGCCAGCACCCGTAGTAGAAGGGGGCCGGGTGGCTACACCTTC. It encodes CASTRSRRGPGGYTF.

The chain uses TRBV10-3 and TRBJ2-3, with TRBD1 matching 7 bases. Germline lookup yields CDR1 ENHRY and CDR2 SYGVKD. This CDR3 has 15 residues. Losses at the gene ends were 5 bases for V and 0 bases for J; bases not matched to a gene: 5. The chain's CDR3 is CAISRTGDSTDTQYF. Here the CDR3 DNA reads TGTGCCATCAGTAGAACAGGGGACAGCACAGATACGCAGTATTTT.

This clonotype showed up many times. The gene calls are TRBV27 and TRBJ2-1; D is undetermined. Deletions cut 5 bases from V and 6 bases from J, with 11 bases between. CDR1 MNHEY and CDR2 SMNVEV come from the germline V gene (reference sequence). There are 13 residues in the CDR3. CDR3 coding DNA: TGTGCCAGCAGTCCCCAGGTCCGCAATGAGCAGTTCTTC. It yields the protein CASSPQVRNEQFF.

The sample holds many counts of this clonotype. The gene calls are TRBV6-2 or TRBV6-3 and TRBJ1-5, with 10 bases lining up with TRBD1. V was clipped by 6 bases and J by 5 bases; unmatched bases: 4. Germline assignment: CDR1 MNHEY and CDR2 SVGEGT. The CDR3 extends over 14 amino acids. The CDR3 bases are TGTGCCAGCAGGACGACAGGGGGCCATCAGCCCCAGCATTTT. It yields the protein CASRTTGGHQPQHF.